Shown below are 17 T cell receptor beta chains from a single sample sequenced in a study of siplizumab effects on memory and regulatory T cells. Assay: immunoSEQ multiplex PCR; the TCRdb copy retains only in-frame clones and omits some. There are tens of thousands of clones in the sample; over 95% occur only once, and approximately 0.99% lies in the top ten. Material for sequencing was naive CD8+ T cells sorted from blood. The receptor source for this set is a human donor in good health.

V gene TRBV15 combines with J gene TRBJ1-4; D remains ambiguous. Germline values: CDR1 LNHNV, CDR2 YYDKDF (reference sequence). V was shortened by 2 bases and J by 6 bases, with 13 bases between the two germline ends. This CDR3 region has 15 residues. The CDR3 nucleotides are TGTGCCACCAGCAGAATAGGGTTTGTCGATGAAAAACTGTTTTTT. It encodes CATSRIGFVDEKLFF. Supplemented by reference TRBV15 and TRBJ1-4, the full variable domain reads DAMVIQNPRYQVTQFGKPVTLSCSQTLNHNVMYWYQQKSSQAPKLLFHYYDKDFNNEADTPDNFQSRRPNTSFCFLDIRSPGLGDTAMYLCATSRIGFVDEKLFFGSGTQLSVL.

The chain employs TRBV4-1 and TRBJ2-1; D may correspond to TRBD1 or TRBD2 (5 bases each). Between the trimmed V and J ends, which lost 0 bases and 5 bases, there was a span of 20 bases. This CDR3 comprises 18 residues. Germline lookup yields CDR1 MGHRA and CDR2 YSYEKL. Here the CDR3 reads CASSQDWGPLGRDNEQFF. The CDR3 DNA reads TGCGCCAGCAGCCAAGATTGGGGACCCCTGGGCCGCGACAATGAGCAGTTCTTC.

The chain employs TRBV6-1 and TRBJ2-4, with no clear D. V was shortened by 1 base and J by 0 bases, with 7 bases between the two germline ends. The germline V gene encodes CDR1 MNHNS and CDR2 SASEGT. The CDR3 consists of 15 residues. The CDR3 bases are TGTGCCAGCAGTGAAGTAAAACTAGCCAAAAACATTCAGTACTTC. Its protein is CASSEVKLAKNIQYF.

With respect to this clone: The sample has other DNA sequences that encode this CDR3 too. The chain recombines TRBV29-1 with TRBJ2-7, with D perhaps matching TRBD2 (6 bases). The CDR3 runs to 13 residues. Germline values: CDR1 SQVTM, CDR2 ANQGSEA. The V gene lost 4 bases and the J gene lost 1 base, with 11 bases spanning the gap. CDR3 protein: CSVAGTESYEQYF. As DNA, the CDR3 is TGCAGCGTTGCCGGGACTGAATCCTACGAGCAGTACTTC.

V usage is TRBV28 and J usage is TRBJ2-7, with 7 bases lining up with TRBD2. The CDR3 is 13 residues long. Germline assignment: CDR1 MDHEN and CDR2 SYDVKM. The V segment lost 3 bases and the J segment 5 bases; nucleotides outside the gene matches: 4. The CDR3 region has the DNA TGTGCCAGCAGTTTCGCGGGAGACGACGAGCAGTACTTC. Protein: CASSFAGDDEQYF.

CDR3 amino acids: CASSLATMNTGELFF. CDR3 bases: TGTGCCAGCAGCCTCGCCACCATGAACACCGGGGAGCTGTTTTTT. This sequence joins TRBV7-9 and TRBJ2-2; no reliable D call. The CDR3 length is 15 residues. Trimming cost V 5 bases and J 1 base, with 11 bases left between them. Germline V gives CDR1 SEHNR, CDR2 FQNEAQ (reference sequence).

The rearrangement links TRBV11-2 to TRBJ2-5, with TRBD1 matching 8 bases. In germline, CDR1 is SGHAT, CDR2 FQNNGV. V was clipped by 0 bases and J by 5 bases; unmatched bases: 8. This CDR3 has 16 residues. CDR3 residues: CASSLERQGKTETQYF. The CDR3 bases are TGTGCCAGCAGCTTAGAACGACAGGGGAAGACGGAGACCCAGTACTTC.

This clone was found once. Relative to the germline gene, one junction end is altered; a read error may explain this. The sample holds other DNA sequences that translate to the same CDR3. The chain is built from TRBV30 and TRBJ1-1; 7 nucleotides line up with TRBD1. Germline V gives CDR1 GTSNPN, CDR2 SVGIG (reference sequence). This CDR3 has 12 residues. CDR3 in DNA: TGTGCCTGGGAACAGGGGAGCACTGAAGCTTTCTTC. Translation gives CAWEQGSTEAFF.

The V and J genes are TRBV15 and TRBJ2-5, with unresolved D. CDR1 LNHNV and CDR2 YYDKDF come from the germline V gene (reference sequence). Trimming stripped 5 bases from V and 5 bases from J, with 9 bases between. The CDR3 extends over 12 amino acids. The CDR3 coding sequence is TGTGCCACCAGCGAGCTTGACGAGACCCAGTACTTC. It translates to CATSELDETQYF.

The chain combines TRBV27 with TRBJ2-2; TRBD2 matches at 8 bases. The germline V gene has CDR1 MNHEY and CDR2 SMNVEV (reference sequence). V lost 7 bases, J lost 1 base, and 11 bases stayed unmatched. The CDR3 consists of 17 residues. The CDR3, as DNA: TGTGCCAGCAAAGGCGGGGGGCGGGGGAAGAACACCGGGGAGCTGTTTTTT. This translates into CASKGGGRGKNTGELFF.

CDR3 sequence: CASSVGQGGNIQYF. The DNA of the CDR3 is TGTGCCAGCAGCGTTGGACAGGGGGGCAACATTCAGTACTTC. J is TRBJ2-4 and V is TRBV9; the match to TRBD1 covers 10 bases. This CDR3 is 14 amino acids long. Germline CDR1 is SGDLS and CDR2 is YYNGEE. The ends lost 2 bases at V and 7 bases at J; junction bases unmatched: 3.

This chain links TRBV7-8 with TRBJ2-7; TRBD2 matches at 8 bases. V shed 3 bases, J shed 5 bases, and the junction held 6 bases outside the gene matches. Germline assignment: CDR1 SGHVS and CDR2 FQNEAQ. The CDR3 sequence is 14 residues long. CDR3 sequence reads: CASSFGKAGDEQYF. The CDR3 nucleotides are TGTGCCAGCAGCTTTGGAAAAGCGGGAGACGAGCAGTACTTC.

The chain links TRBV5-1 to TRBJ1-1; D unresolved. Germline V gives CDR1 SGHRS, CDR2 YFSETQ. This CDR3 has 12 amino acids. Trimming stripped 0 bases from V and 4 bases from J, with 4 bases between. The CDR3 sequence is CASSLEGTEAFF. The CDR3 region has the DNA TGCGCCAGCAGCTTGGAGGGCACTGAAGCTTTCTTT. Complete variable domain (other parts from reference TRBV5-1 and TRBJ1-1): KAGVTQTPRYLIKTRGQQVTLSCSPISGHRSVSWYQQTPGQGLQFLFEYFSETQRNKGNFPGRFSGRQFSNSRSEMNVSTLELGDSALYLCASSLEGTEAFFGQGTRLTVV.

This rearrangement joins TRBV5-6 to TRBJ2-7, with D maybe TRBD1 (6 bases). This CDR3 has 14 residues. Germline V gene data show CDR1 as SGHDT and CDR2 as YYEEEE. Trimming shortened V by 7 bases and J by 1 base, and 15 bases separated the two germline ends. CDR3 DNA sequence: TGTGCCAGCGGACCTTTCCAGGGGTCCTACGAGCAGTACTTC. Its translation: CASGPFQGSYEQYF.

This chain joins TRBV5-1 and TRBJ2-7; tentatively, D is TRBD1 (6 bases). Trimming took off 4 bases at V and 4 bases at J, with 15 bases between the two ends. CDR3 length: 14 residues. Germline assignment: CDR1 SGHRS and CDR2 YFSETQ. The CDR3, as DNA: TGCGCCAGCAGCCCCATCCTACAGGGTTACGAGCAGTACTTC. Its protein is CASSPILQGYEQYF.

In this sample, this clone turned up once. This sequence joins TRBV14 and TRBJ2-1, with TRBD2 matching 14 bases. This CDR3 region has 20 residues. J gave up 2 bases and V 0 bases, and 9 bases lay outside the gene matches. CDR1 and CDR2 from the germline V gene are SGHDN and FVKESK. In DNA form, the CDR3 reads TGTGCCAGCAGCCAAGATGCCGGGACTAGCGGGAGTATGCCCTACAATGAGCAGTTCTTC. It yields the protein CASSQDAGTSGSMPYNEQFF.

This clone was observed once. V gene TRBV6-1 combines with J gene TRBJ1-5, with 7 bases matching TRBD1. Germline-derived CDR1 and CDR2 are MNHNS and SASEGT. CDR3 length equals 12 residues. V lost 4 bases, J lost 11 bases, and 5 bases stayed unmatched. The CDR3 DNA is TGTGCCAGCAGTGCGCCCACAGGGGCCCAGCATTTT. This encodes CASSAPTGAQHF.